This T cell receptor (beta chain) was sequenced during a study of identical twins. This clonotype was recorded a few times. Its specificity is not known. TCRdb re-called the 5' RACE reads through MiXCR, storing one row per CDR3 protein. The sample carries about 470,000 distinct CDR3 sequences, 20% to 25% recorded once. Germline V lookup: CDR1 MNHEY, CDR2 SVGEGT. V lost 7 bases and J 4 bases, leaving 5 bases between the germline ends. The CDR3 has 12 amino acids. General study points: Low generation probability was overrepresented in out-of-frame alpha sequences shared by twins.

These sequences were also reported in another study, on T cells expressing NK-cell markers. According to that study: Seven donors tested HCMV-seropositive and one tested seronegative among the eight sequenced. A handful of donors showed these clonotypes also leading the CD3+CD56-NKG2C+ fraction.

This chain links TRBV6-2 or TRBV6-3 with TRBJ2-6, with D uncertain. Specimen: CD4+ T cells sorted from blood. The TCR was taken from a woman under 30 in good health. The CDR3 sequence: CASKSGANVLTF. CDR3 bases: TGTGCCAGCAAATCCGGGGCCAACGTCCTGACTTTC.